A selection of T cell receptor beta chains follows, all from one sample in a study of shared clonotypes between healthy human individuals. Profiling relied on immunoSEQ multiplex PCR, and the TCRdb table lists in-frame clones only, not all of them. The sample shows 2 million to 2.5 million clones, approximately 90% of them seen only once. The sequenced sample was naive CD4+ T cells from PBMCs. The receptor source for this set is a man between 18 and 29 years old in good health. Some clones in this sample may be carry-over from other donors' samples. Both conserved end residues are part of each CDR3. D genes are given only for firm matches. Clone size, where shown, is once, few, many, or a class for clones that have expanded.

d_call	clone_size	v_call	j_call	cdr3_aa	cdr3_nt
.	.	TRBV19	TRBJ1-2	CASTLFLFPSGQGGYTF	TGTGCCAGTACCCTCTTCCTCTTCCCATCGGGACAAGGTGGCTACACCTTC
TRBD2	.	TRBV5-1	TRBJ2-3	CASSLASGSTDTQYF	TGCGCCAGCAGCTTGGCTAGCGGGAGCACAGATACGCAGTATTTT
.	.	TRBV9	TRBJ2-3	CASSPHRLADTQYF	TGTGCCAGCAGCCCCCACCGACTGGCAGATACGCAGTATTTT
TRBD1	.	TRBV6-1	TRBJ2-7	CASSEFGTEPYEQYF	TGTGCCAGCAGTGAGTTCGGGACAGAGCCCTACGAGCAGTACTTC
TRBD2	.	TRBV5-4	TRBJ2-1	CASSFSGSSYNEQFF	TGTGCCAGCAGCTTTAGCGGGAGTTCCTACAATGAGCAGTTCTTC
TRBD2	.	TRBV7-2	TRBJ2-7	CASSFRSGLYEQYF	TGTGCCAGCAGCTTCCGTAGCGGGTTGTACGAGCAGTACTTC
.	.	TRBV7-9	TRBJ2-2	CASSLAGSGELFF	TGTGCCAGCAGCTTAGCAGGGTCCGGGGAGCTGTTTTTT
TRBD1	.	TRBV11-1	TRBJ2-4	CASSHRDRGPKNIQYF	TGTGCCAGCAGCCACCGGGACAGGGGGCCAAAAAACATTCAGTACTTC
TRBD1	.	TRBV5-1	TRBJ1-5	CASSWGTGGRNSNQPQHF	TGCGCCAGCAGTTGGGGGACAGGGGGCAGAAATAGCAATCAGCCCCAGCATTTT
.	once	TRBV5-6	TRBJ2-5	CASSMRRETQYF	TGTGCCAGCAGCATGAGACGGGAGACCCAGTACTTC
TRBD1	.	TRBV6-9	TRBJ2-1	CASSPGQGGDEQFF	TGTGCCAGCAGCCCTGGACAGGGGGGGGATGAGCAGTTCTTC
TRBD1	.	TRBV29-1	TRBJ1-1	CSAGRDRGFTEAFF	TGCAGCGCGGGCCGGGACAGGGGTTTCACTGAAGCTTTCTTT
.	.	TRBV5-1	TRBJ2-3	CASSLVSGEWGTDTQYF	TGCGCCAGCAGCTTGGTTTCAGGGGAATGGGGGACAGATACGCAGTATTTT
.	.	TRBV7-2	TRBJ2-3	CASSRPPAGLSTDTQYF	TGTGCCAGCAGCCGCCCCCCGGCGGGGCTTAGCACAGATACGCAGTATTTT
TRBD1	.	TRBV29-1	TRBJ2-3	CSVEGGQGSKDTQYF	TGCAGCGTTGAGGGGGGACAGGGCTCGAAAGATACGCAGTATTTT
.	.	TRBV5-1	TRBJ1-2	CASSPRTDSNYGYTF	TGCGCCAGCAGTCCCAGGACAGATTCTAACTATGGCTACACCTTC
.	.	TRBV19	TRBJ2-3	CASSILSPAGSVTDTQYF	TGTGCCAGTAGTATACTTAGCCCAGCGGGTTCGGTTACAGATACGCAGTATTTT
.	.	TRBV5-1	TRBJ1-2	CASSLYGINYGYTF	TGCGCCAGCAGCTTGTACGGCATTAACTATGGCTACACCTTC
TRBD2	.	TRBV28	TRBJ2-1	CASSSEAGSSYNEQFF	TGTGCCAGCAGTTCAGAAGCGGGAAGCTCCTACAATGAGCAGTTCTTC
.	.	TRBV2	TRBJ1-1	CASATDMNTEAFF	TGTGCCAGCGCGACAGATATGAACACTGAAGCTTTCTTT
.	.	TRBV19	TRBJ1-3	CASSSRFGSRPGNTIYF	TGTGCCAGTAGTTCCCGCTTTGGATCCCGGCCTGGAAACACCATATATTTT
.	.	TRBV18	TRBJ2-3	CASSPSTDTQYF	TGTGCCAGCTCCCCTAGCACAGATACGCAGTATTTT
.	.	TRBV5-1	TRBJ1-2	CASSETRTPVGYTF	TGCGCCAGCAGCGAGACCCGGACGCCCGTGGGCTACACCTTC
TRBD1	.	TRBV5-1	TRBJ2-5	CASSQDRGQETQYF	TGCGCCAGCAGCCAGGACAGGGGCCAAGAGACCCAGTACTTC
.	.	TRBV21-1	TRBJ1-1	CASSKRGQGLKKEAFF	TGTGCCAGCAGCAAACGGGGACAGGGGCTCAAAAAAGAAGCTTTCTTT
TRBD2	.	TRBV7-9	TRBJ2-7	CASSVAGALYEQYF	TGTGCCAGCAGTGTAGCGGGAGCACTTTACGAGCAGTACTTC
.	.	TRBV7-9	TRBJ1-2	CASSLAGKVHTF	TGTGCCAGCAGCTTAGCCGGAAAGGTCCACACCTTC
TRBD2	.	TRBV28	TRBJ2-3	CASSPRLGAGEITDTQYF	TGTGCCAGCAGTCCCCGACTAGGAGCGGGAGAGATCACAGATACGCAGTATTTT
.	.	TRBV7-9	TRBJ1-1	CASSFGGSTEAFF	TGTGCCAGCAGCTTCGGGGGGTCCACTGAAGCTTTCTTT
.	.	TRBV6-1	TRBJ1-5	CASSEVAALEPQHF	TGTGCCAGCAGTGAAGTCGCAGCGCTGGAGCCCCAGCATTTT
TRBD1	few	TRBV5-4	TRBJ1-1	CASSSGTGNTEAFF	TGTGCCAGCAGCTCGGGGACAGGGAACACTGAAGCTTTCTTT
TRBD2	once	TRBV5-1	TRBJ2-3	CASTPGSGRAGDTQYF	TGCGCCAGCACCCCCGGGAGCGGGAGGGCTGGAGATACGCAGTATTTT
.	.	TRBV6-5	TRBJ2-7	CASSYSLWSGYEQYF	TGTGCCAGCAGTTATTCCCTCTGGAGTGGATACGAGCAGTACTTC
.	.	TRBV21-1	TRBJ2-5	CASSKSLASKETQYF	TGTGCCAGCAGCAAGAGTCTGGCTAGCAAAGAGACCCAGTACTTC
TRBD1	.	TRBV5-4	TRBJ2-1	CASSRQGNEQFF	TGTGCCAGCAGTAGACAGGGCAATGAGCAGTTCTTC
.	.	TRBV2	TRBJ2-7	CASSGIGSSYEQYF	TGTGCCAGCAGTGGCATCGGCAGCTCCTACGAGCAGTACTTC
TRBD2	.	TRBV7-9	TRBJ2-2	CASSPQPGLALDTGELFF	TGTGCCAGCAGCCCCCAACCCGGACTAGCGTTGGACACCGGGGAGCTGTTTTTT
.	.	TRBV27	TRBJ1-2	CASSLSGGSDYGYTF	TGTGCCAGCAGTTTATCTGGGGGATCGGACTATGGCTACACCTTC
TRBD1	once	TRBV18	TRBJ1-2	CASSPLGGDYGYTF	TGTGCCAGCTCACCATTAGGGGGCGACTATGGCTACACCTTC
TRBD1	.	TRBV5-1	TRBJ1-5	CASIGLYPGTGAPNQPQHF	TGCGCCAGCATCGGACTATACCCCGGGACAGGGGCACCTAATCAGCCCCAGCATTTT
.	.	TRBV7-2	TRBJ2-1	CASRQSQGRSYNEQFF	TGTGCCAGCCGACAGAGCCAGGGGAGGTCCTACAATGAGCAGTTCTTC
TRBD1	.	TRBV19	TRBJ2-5	CASGSRTGVVGETQYF	TGTGCCAGTGGGTCCCGGACAGGGGTAGTGGGAGAGACCCAGTACTTC
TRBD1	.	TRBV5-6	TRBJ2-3	CASRSAGGSPDTQYF	TGTGCCAGCAGGAGCGCAGGGGGTTCTCCAGATACGCAGTATTTT
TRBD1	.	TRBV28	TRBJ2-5	CASSLSGTGDETQYF	TGTGCCAGCAGTTTATCCGGGACAGGGGACGAGACCCAGTACTTC
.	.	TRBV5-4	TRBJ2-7	CASSLPGALYEQYF	TGTGCCAGCAGTCTCCCGGGAGCTCTTTACGAGCAGTACTTC
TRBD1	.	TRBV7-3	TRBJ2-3	CASSATRDRGTDTQYF	TGTGCCAGCAGCGCCACCCGGGACAGGGGCACAGATACGCAGTATTTT
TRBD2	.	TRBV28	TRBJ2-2	CASSSRGTSGGNTGELFF	TGTGCCAGCAGTTCACGAGGGACTAGCGGGGGTAACACCGGGGAGCTGTTTTTT
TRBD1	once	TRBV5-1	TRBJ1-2	CASSDPGTGGWGYTF	TGCGCCAGCAGCGATCCCGGGACAGGGGGCTGGGGCTACACCTTC
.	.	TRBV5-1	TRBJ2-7	CASSPRHGREQYF	TGCGCCAGCAGCCCCAGACACGGGCGCGAGCAGTACTTC
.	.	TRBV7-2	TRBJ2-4	CASSLGTPSNIQYF	TGTGCCAGCAGCTTAGGGACCCCCTCAAACATTCAGTACTTC
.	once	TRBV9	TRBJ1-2	CASSVDQGWVNMGDGYTF	TGTGCCAGCAGCGTTGATCAGGGGTGGGTAAATATGGGAGATGGCTACACCTTC
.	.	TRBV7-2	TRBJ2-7	CASSASGGSNTEQYF	TGTGCCAGCAGCGCGTCCGGCGGGTCCAACACCGAGCAGTACTTC
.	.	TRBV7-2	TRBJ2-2	CASSFPPAGELFF	TGTGCCAGCAGCTTCCCTCCCGCCGGGGAGCTGTTTTTT
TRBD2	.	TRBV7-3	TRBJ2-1	CASSPPSPGGTNEQFF	TGTGCCAGCAGCCCCCCGTCCCCGGGAGGGACCAATGAGCAGTTCTTC
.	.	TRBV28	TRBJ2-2	CASSLVRTYANTGELFF	TGTGCCAGCAGTTTGGTGAGAACTTACGCGAACACCGGGGAGCTGTTTTTT
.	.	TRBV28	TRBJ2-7	CASSLRTGGGPGDEQYF	TGTGCCAGCAGTTTAAGGACAGGAGGAGGACCGGGGGACGAGCAGTACTTC
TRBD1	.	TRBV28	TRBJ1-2	CASSQTPTGRSYGYTF	TGTGCCAGCAGTCAAACTCCGACAGGGCGGAGCTATGGCTACACCTTC
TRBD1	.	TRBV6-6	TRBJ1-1	CASSAGQEAETEAFF	TGTGCCAGCAGTGCGGGACAGGAAGCTGAGACTGAAGCTTTCTTT
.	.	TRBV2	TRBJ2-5	CASSALWGRGFEETQYF	TGTGCCAGCAGTGCTCTTTGGGGGAGAGGGTTTGAAGAGACCCAGTACTTC
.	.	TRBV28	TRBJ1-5	CASGRQPGPQHF	TGTGCCAGCGGCCGACAGCCTGGGCCCCAGCATTTT